Each of the 2 T cell receptor beta chains below was sequenced from the same sample in a study of T cell responses to AZD1222 COVID-19 vaccine. TCRdb's table, derived via immunoSEQ multiplex PCR, lists solely in-frame clones and lacks some. Of 130,000 to 150,000 clones in the sample, approximately 78% are singletons; the top ten hold around 4.3%. Here the sequenced sample was peripheral blood, taken on day 0 of MenACWY control vaccination. These receptors were collected from an adult in good health.

V gene TRBV10-3 combines with J gene TRBJ1-2, with 8 positions matching TRBD1. J was trimmed by 2 bases and V by 4 bases; bases with no gene match: 6. The germline V gene encodes CDR1 ENHRY and CDR2 SYGVKD. This CDR3 spans 15 amino acids. The CDR3 sequence is CAISVRTGGNYGYTF. In DNA, the CDR3 is TGTGCCATCAGTGTAAGAACAGGGGGGAACTATGGCTACACCTTC.

The chain uses TRBV2 and TRBJ2-3; tentative D call: TRBD1 (6 bases). Germline CDR1 is SNHLY and CDR2 is FYNNEI. CDR3 length equals 12 residues. CDR3 sequence reads: CSDRPCRDTQYF. DNA for the CDR3: TGTTCGGACAGACCTTGTCGGGATACGCAGTATTTT.